The rows below give T cell receptor beta chains drawn from one sample of a study of blood T cell repertoires in COVID-19. Assay used: immunoSEQ multiplex PCR; TCRdb lists only in-frame clones, some missing. This repertoire shows 150,000 to 180,000 clones, more than 80% found once; its top ten account for around 0.55%. Sequenced material: peripheral blood. These receptors came from a middle-aged man with acute or convalescent COVID-19. Both conserved end residues are part of each CDR3.

J: TRBJ1-3
V: TRBV28
CDR3: CASRKWGDRGPRADF

J: TRBJ2-7
V: TRBV7-8
CDR3: CASSLADMLEQYF

J: TRBJ2-1
V: TRBV5-1
CDR3: CASSLDQSGPYNEQFF

J: TRBJ2-3
V: TRBV5-1
CDR3: CASMRSGRAPDTQYF

J: TRBJ2-2
V: TRBV18
CDR3: CASSPNPTLATNTGELFF

J: TRBJ2-7
V: TRBV2
CDR3: CASSERDYSGQYF

J: TRBJ2-5
V: TRBV6-5
CDR3: CASRAGLHQETQYF

J: TRBJ2-1
V: TRBV18
CDR3: CASSPGQGAGLVQFF

J: TRBJ1-2
V: TRBV6-5
CDR3: CASRRQGPFYGYTF

J: TRBJ2-1
V: TRBV7-3
CDR3: CASSLERGSYNEQFF

J: TRBJ2-7
V: TRBV7-2
CDR3: CASSLSFSGGYEQYF

J: TRBJ1-4
V: TRBV19
CDR3: CASSISRFQGEKLFF

J: TRBJ2-2
V: TRBV27
CDR3: CASSIHGSALDTGELFF

J: TRBJ2-2
V: TRBV2
CDR3: CASASGTGELFF

J: TRBJ1-1
V: TRBV29-1
CDR3: CSVVFRGTTEAFF

J: TRBJ2-5
V: TRBV21-1
CDR3: CASSKVTVGETQYF

J: TRBJ2-2
V: TRBV18
CDR3: CASSLGQANTGELFF

J: TRBJ2-6
V: TRBV5-5
CDR3: CASSATGGRSGANVLTF

J: TRBJ2-7
V: TRBV5-8
CDR3: CASSPWGTGGHEQYF

J: TRBJ1-6
V: TRBV28
CDR3: CASSSGTFSYNSPLHF

J: TRBJ1-3
V: TRBV13
CDR3: CASRSVAGNTIYF

J: TRBJ1-3
V: TRBV7-2
CDR3: CASSFLTAGGNTIYF

J: TRBJ1-4
V: TRBV29-1
CDR3: CSVLGQGAEKLFF

J: TRBJ2-2
V: TRBV20-1
CDR3: CSASLTGSTGELFF